A single sample is the source of the 8 T cell receptor beta chains below, sequenced in a study of blood T cells in healthy people across ages. Using a J-beta primer mix together with a sample-barcoded 5' primer, a second PCR was run for roughly 7 to 11 cycles. One entry per CDR3 protein results from TCRdb running MiXCR on the 5' RACE reads. Of 1.5 million to 2 million distinct CDR3 sequences in the sample, 49% were seen once. Sequencing was performed on blood. The receptors were gathered from a woman aged 40 to 50 in good health.

On this clonotype itself: The junction and the germline gene differ at one end; a read error may be behind it. V and J are TRBV5-1 and TRBJ1-6; weak D call: TRBD1 (5 bases). CDR1 and CDR2 from the germline V gene are SGHRS and YFSETQ. CDR3 size: 17 residues. The CDR3 DNA sequence: TGCGCCAGCAACTTGGGAGGGGTGAGCTCCTATAATTCACCCCTCCACTTT. Encoded protein: CASNLGGVSSYNSPLHF.

This clonotype was seen ten or more times. This rearrangement joins TRBV29-1 to TRBJ2-3, with TRBD1 matching 8 bases. From germline, CDR1 is SQVTM and CDR2 ANQGSEA. V shed 4 bases, J shed 6 bases, and the junction held 6 bases outside the gene matches. CDR3 length equals 13 residues. This CDR3 reads CSVGLGTGDTQYF. Here the CDR3 DNA reads TGCAGCGTTGGCCTCGGGACAGGTGATACGCAGTATTTT.

The J gene is TRBJ2-1, the V gene TRBV20-1, with 7 nucleotides matching TRBD2. V was clipped by 3 bases and J by 9 bases; unmatched bases: 8. CDR3 size: 13 residues. CDR1 and CDR2 from the germline V gene are DFQATT and SNEGSKA (reference sequence). CDR3 bases: TGCAGTGCTAGCCAAACTAGCGTACCTGAGCAGTTCTTC. Translating gives CSASQTSVPEQFF.

This clonotype was picked up many times. The gene calls are TRBV5-1 and TRBJ2-1; 7 bases line up with TRBD1. This CDR3 is built from 14 residues. Germline trimming cut 4 bases from V and 4 bases from J; bases unmatched to any gene: 5. CDR1 is SGHRS and CDR2 is YFSETQ in the germline V gene. DNA for the CDR3: TGCGCCAGCAGCGACGACAGGGATTACAATGAGCAGTTCTTC. Its translation is CASSDDRDYNEQFF. The variable domain in full, completed from reference TRBV5-1 and TRBJ2-1, reads KAGVTQTPRYLIKTRGQQVTLSCSPISGHRSVSWYQQTPGQGLQFLFEYFSETQRNKGNFPGRFSGRQFSNSRSEMNVSTLELGDSALYLCASSDDRDYNEQFFGPGTRLTVL.

The CDR3 protein is CASSRQTVNYGYTF. In DNA, the CDR3 is TGTGCCAGCAGCCGACAGACGGTTAACTATGGCTACACCTTC. This sequence joins TRBV3-1 and TRBJ1-2, with a weak D call TRBD1 (5 bases). Trimming pared 4 bases from V and 1 base from J, leaving 10 bases between. The CDR3 length is 14 residues. Germline values: CDR1 LGHDT, CDR2 YNNKEL (reference sequence).

As DNA, the CDR3 is TGTGCCAGCAGCTTATACGGACAGCAGCAAGAGACCCAGTACTTC. Its protein is CASSLYGQQQETQYF. The chain links TRBV7-3 to TRBJ2-5; maybe TRBD1 (6 bases). Trimming removed 2 bases from V and 2 bases from J, with 12 bases in between. The CDR3 loop spans 15 amino acids. Per germline, CDR1 SGHTA and CDR2 FQGTGA.

V gene TRBV7-9 combines with J gene TRBJ2-5; no clear D. The CDR3 has 14 residues. Per the germline V gene, CDR1 is SEHNR and CDR2 is FQNEAQ (reference sequence). Trimming removed 0 bases at V and 3 bases at J, with 8 bases between. CDR3 DNA sequence: TGTGCCAGCAGCTTAGCGGATGGGAAAGAGACCCAGTACTTC. It translates to CASSLADGKETQYF.

This clonotype appeared a few times. The DNA for the CDR3 is TGCGCCAGCAGCCAAGTCCCAAGCGGGGGGGCCATAGAGACCCAGTACTTC. This translates into CASSQVPSGGAIETQYF. The chain couples TRBV4-1 to TRBJ2-5, with TRBD2 matching 10 bases. V lost 1 base and J lost 4; bases outside the gene matches: 9. CDR3 length: 17 residues. Germline V gives CDR1 MGHRA, CDR2 YSYEKL.